This TCR beta chain was observed in a study of identical twins. The germline V and J ends were trimmed by 5 bases and 0 bases, with 18 bases remaining between them. The CDR3 covers 17 residues. Per the germline V gene, CDR1 is SGHTA and CDR2 is FQGNSA. MiXCR, applied by TCRdb to the 5' RACE reads, yields one record per CDR3 protein. The sample has more than 650,000 distinct CDR3 sequences; around 6% are singletons. The receptor comes from a man between 18 and 35 years old in good health. The rearrangement links TRBV7-2 to TRBJ2-3; a weak D match, TRBD2 (5 bases). The specimen was naive T cells sorted from blood. The CDR3 region has the DNA TGTGCCAGCAGCCTGAGGCGGGCCCCGAAAAGCACAGATACGCAGTATTTT. It translates to CASSLRRAPKSTDTQYF.